Below are 22 T cell receptor beta chains sequenced from a single sample in a study of T cell responses to AZD1222 COVID-19 vaccine. The data were produced by immunoSEQ multiplex PCR, yet TCRdb's version contains in-frame clones alone and is incomplete. The sample has 73,000 or so clones; approximately 90% are singletons. Sequences were derived from peripheral blood, sampled on day 0 of AZD1222 vaccination. These receptors all stem from an adult in good health.

CDR3 in amino acids: CASSPAGTGAYEQYF. The CDR3 DNA is TGTGCCAGCAGCCCGGCCGGGACAGGGGCCTACGAGCAGTACTTC. The chain couples TRBV28 to TRBJ2-7, with 10 bases aligning to TRBD1. J lost 2 bases, V lost 6 bases, and 7 bases had no gene match. The CDR3 consists of 15 residues. Germline lookup yields CDR1 MDHEN and CDR2 SYDVKM.

J is TRBJ2-2 and V is TRBV3-1 (or the pseudogene TRBV3-2); 12 bases map to TRBD2. V lost 4 bases to trimming and J lost 7 bases; unmatched junction nucleotides: 1. CDR3 length equals 14 residues. CDR1 and CDR2 from the germline V gene are LGHDT and YNNKEL (reference sequence). This CDR3 is CASSRLAGDGELFF. In DNA form, the CDR3 reads TGTGCCAGCAGCCGACTAGCGGGAGACGGGGAGCTGTTTTTT.

This clone was observed a single time. The chain carries TRBV11-1 and TRBJ2-1; D may be TRBD2 (5 bases). Between the trimmed V and J ends, which lost 7 bases and 0 bases, there was a span of 10 bases. Germline values: CDR1 SGHAT, CDR2 FQDESV (reference sequence). The CDR3 consists of 14 residues. CDR3 protein: CASKPGSSYNEQFF. The CDR3 DNA is TGTGCCAGCAAGCCTGGGAGCTCCTACAATGAGCAGTTCTTC.

In nucleotides, the CDR3 is TGTGCCAGCAGACCGACTAGCGGGAGGAACAATGAGCAGTTCTTC. Translating gives CASRPTSGRNNEQFF. The chain has TRBV7-3 and TRBJ2-1; 13 bases align to TRBD2. The CDR3 runs to 15 residues. CDR1 SGHTA and CDR2 FQGTGA come from the germline V gene. V lost 6 bases, J lost 5 bases, and 4 bases stayed unmatched.

This clone appeared a few times. This chain connects TRBV7-2 to TRBJ1-1; possible D gene TRBD1, 5 bases. Trimming stripped 3 bases from V and 1 base from J, with 12 bases between. Germline assignment: CDR1 SGHTA and CDR2 FQGNSA. The CDR3 extends over 15 amino acids. This CDR3 reads CASSFIAQGNTEAFF. The DNA for the CDR3 is TGTGCCAGCAGCTTCATCGCCCAGGGGAACACTGAAGCTTTCTTT.

The V and J genes are TRBV15 and TRBJ2-5; D is unclear. The CDR3 sequence is 13 residues long. Germline assignment: CDR1 LNHNV and CDR2 YYDKDF (reference sequence). V gave up 0 bases and J gave up 3 bases, with 5 bases separating them. In DNA form, the CDR3 reads TGTGCCACCAGCAGAGATGTAAAAGAGACCCAGTACTTC. Encoded protein: CATSRDVKETQYF. The variable domain in full, completed from reference TRBV15 and TRBJ2-5, reads DAMVIQNPRYQVTQFGKPVTLSCSQTLNHNVMYWYQQKSSQAPKLLFHYYDKDFNNEADTPDNFQSRRPNTSFCFLDIRSPGLGDTAMYLCATSRDVKETQYFGPGTRLLVL.

The chain recombines TRBV14 with TRBJ2-1; tentatively, D is TRBD2 (5 bases). In germline, CDR1 is SGHDN, CDR2 FVKESK. CDR3 length equals 12 residues. Trimming cost V 4 bases and J 7 bases, with 8 bases left between them. The CDR3 DNA reads TGTGCCAGCAGCCGACGGGGAAATGAGCAGTTCTTC. Residues: CASSRRGNEQFF.

This chain connects TRBV7-9 to TRBJ1-2, with a possible D match to TRBD1 (6 bases). The CDR3 has 12 amino acids. V was clipped by 0 bases and J by 8 bases, with 7 bases between them. Per germline, CDR1 SEHNR and CDR2 FQNEAQ (reference sequence). The CDR3: CASSLAGQGYTF. The DNA of the CDR3 is TGTGCCAGCAGCTTAGCGGGACAAGGCTACACCTTC.

The chain recombines TRBV5-1 with TRBJ1-3; maybe TRBD1 (5 bases). Germline CDR1 reads SGHRS; CDR2 reads YFSETQ. V lost 4 bases to trimming and J lost 0 bases, with 11 bases between them. The CDR3 is made up of 15 amino acids. The chain's CDR3 is CASSATVNSGNTIYF. CDR3 nucleotide sequence: TGCGCCAGCAGCGCGACAGTGAACTCTGGAAACACCATATATTTT.

The J gene is TRBJ2-2, the V gene TRBV2; TRBD2 might be the D (5 bases). The V end lost 6 bases, the J end lost 5 bases, and 16 bases lay between the germline ends. The germline V gene encodes CDR1 SNHLY and CDR2 FYNNEI. This CDR3 has 15 residues. The CDR3 coding sequence is TGTGCCAGCAGACGGTCAGCCCTAGCTACCGGGGAGCTGTTTTTT. Amino acids: CASRRSALATGELFF.

The CDR3: CASSPATFEETQYF. The CDR3 DNA reads as TGTGCCAGCTCACCTGCGACGTTTGAAGAGACCCAGTACTTC. J is TRBJ2-5 and V is TRBV18; no clear D gene. CDR1 and CDR2 from the germline V gene are KGHSH and LQKENI. This CDR3 region has 14 residues. V was cut by 3 bases and J by 3 bases, with 11 bases left in between. Together with reference TRBV18 and TRBJ2-5, the CDR3 gives the full variable domain: NAGVMQNPRHLVRRRGQEARLRCSPMKGHSHVYWYRQLPEEGLKFMVYLQKENIIDESGMPKERFSAEFPKEGPSILRIQQVVRGDSAAYFCASSPATFEETQYFGPGTRLLVL.

The V and J genes are TRBV6-2 or TRBV6-3 and TRBJ1-3, with no clear D. CDR3 size: 16 residues. Trimming took off 1 base at V and 0 bases at J, with 10 bases between the two ends. Germline V gene sequence: CDR1 MNHEY, CDR2 SVGEGT. CDR3: CASSYFRPPSGNTIYF. In DNA, the CDR3 is TGTGCCAGCAGTTACTTCAGGCCTCCCTCTGGAAACACCATATATTTT.

The chain carries TRBV30 and TRBJ2-4, with 9 bases identical to TRBD1. The V gene end was trimmed by 2 bases and the J gene end by 6 bases; junction bases not matched to a gene: 5. Germline V CDR1 and CDR2: GTSNPN, SVGIG (reference sequence). The length of the CDR3 is 14 residues. CDR3: CAWSPGQGTNIQYF. The DNA of the CDR3 is TGTGCCTGGAGTCCCGGACAGGGGACAAACATTCAGTACTTC.

This chain joins TRBV2 and TRBJ2-7; 8 bases fit TRBD1. Germline lookup yields CDR1 SNHLY and CDR2 FYNNEI. Trimming removed 4 bases from V and 0 bases from J; junction bases left unmatched: 5. There are 15 residues in the CDR3. The CDR3 reads CASSVRTGSSYEQYF. As DNA, the CDR3 is TGTGCCAGCAGTGTAAGGACAGGGAGCTCCTACGAGCAGTACTTC.

The chain carries TRBV4-2 and TRBJ2-2; D ambiguous. The V gene's germline CDR1 is LGHNA and CDR2 YNFKEQ. Trimming stripped 4 bases from V and 5 bases from J, with 8 bases between. The CDR3 runs to 13 residues. CDR3: CASSLEITGELFF. The CDR3 nucleotides read TGTGCCAGCAGCCTAGAAATAACCGGGGAGCTGTTTTTT.

About this clone: Sequence at one end of the junction differs from germline and may be a read error. The chain combines TRBV9 with TRBJ1-2; D not certain. The CDR3 covers 13 residues. Germline CDR1 reads SGDLS; CDR2 reads YYNGEE. The CDR3 bases are TGTGCCAGCAGCGTAGCAGACGGCTATGACTACACCTTC. Protein sequence: CASSVADGYDYTF. Full variable domain (remainder filled in from reference TRBV9 and TRBJ1-2): DSGVTQTPKHLITATGQRVTLRCSPRSGDLSVYWYQQSLDQGLQFLIQYYNGEERAKGNILERFSAQQFPDLHSELNLSSLELGDSALYFCASSVADGYDYTFGSGTRLTVV.

The V call is TRBV10-2, the J call TRBJ2-3; D unclear. The CDR3 has 12 residues. Trimming removed 3 bases from V and 2 bases from J, with 3 bases in between. Per germline, CDR1 WSHSY and CDR2 SAAADI. CDR3 residues: CASSDPTDTQYF. CDR3 nucleotide sequence: TGCGCCAGCAGTGATCCCACAGATACGCAGTATTTT.

The chain uses TRBV19 and TRBJ2-7; no definite D call. The CDR3 has 14 residues. The germline V gene encodes CDR1 LNHDA and CDR2 SQIVND (reference sequence). V dropped 2 bases and J dropped 5 bases, with 13 bases sitting between them. CDR3 sequence (DNA): TGTGCCAGTAGTATAACCCACAGTAGGGACGAGCAGTACTTC. Protein sequence: CASSITHSRDEQYF.

The V and J genes are TRBV25-1 and TRBJ2-1; TRBD2 matches 8 bases. V gave up 1 base and J gave up 2 bases; unmatched junction bases: 10. CDR3 size: 18 residues. CDR1 is MGHDK and CDR2 is SYGVNS in the germline V gene. CDR3: CASSEWGGGTITYNEQFF. The CDR3 nucleotides read TGTGCCAGCAGTGAATGGGGCGGGGGGACCATTACCTACAATGAGCAGTTCTTC.

Here the CDR3 DNA reads TGTGCCAGCAGCTTCATGCGGGAGGGCCCTCGGAATGAGCAGTTCTTC. Protein: CASSFMREGPRNEQFF. This chain connects TRBV11-2 to TRBJ2-1, with 9 bases that match TRBD2. The CDR3 runs 16 residues. Germline assignment: CDR1 SGHAT and CDR2 FQNNGV. J was trimmed by 7 bases and V by 3 bases; bases with no gene match: 10.

The chain employs TRBV4-3 and TRBJ2-7; the D gene is possibly TRBD2 (6 bases). The germline V gene has CDR1 LGHNA and CDR2 YSLEER. The CDR3 consists of 15 residues. V was trimmed by 1 base and J by 0 bases, leaving 10 bases between them. Written as DNA, the CDR3 is TGCGCCAGCAGCCAAGGGTACGGGGGCTCCTACGAGCAGTACTTC. Encoded protein: CASSQGYGGSYEQYF.

This clone was picked up one time. The chain couples TRBV10-1 to TRBJ1-3, with D hard to call. Germline lookup yields CDR1 WNHNN and CDR2 SYGVQD (reference sequence). Between the trimmed V and J ends, which lost 6 bases and 0 bases, there was a span of 24 bases. The CDR3 consists of 19 residues. The CDR3 DNA reads as TGCGCCAGCAGCCTGACCGAGAGTAGGAGAAAAGGCTCTGGAAACACCATATATTTT. Amino acids: CASSLTESRRKGSGNTIYF.